The TCR beta chain under discussion was sequenced for a study of identical twins. Whole-study results and caveats: Among out-of-frame alpha sequences shared by twins, low generation probability occurred in excess. Sequences that were beta out-of-frame showed weaker excess twin sharing. Cord blood's abundant beta clonotypes had fewer insertions, unlike memory repertoires.

TCRdb processed the 5' RACE reads anew with MiXCR; each CDR3 protein has one entry. The table has around 570,000 distinct CDR3 sequences, more than 9% seen once; the top ten hold roughly 3.2%. After removal of 3 bases from V and 0 bases from J, the junction contained 11 bases not matched to a gene. The CDR3 loop spans 18 amino acids. Among all donors, each was a healthy Caucasian. This clonotype was counted between two and nine times. What it binds is unknown. The data also belong to a second study, concerning yellow fever vaccine responses in identical twins.

This receptor was identified in a woman under 30 in good health. The sequencing sample was made of PBMCs. The chain couples TRBV12-3 or TRBV12-4 to TRBJ2-1, with TRBD2 identical over 7 bases. The CDR3 DNA follows: TGTGCCAGCAGTTTCCTCTTACGGGCGGGAGTCTCCTACAATGAGCAGTTCTTC. Protein: CASSFLLRAGVSYNEQFF.